The 9 T cell receptor beta chains below were found in one sample sequenced in a study of T cell responses to AZD1222 COVID-19 vaccine. Produced via immunoSEQ multiplex PCR; TCRdb's table is partial and in-frame only. The sample shows 150,000 or so clones, roughly 94% of them seen only once. This specimen was peripheral blood, taken 28 days after the second AZD1222 dose. Receptor source: an adult who received the AZD1222 COVID-19 vaccine.

The chain carries TRBV5-1 and TRBJ1-2, with TRBD1 matching 8 bases. Germline CDR1 SGHRS, CDR2 YFSETQ. Unmatched junction bases numbered 8, after V lost 4 bases and J lost 6 bases. The CDR3 is made up of 14 amino acids. CDR3 residues: CASSPPRTGNGYTF. CDR3 DNA: TGCGCCAGCAGCCCGCCTCGGACAGGGAATGGCTACACCTTC.

The rearrangement joins TRBV15 to TRBJ1-4, with D unclear. Trimming took 6 bases from V and 4 from J, leaving 9 bases between them. The germline V gene encodes CDR1 LNHNV and CDR2 YYDKDF (reference sequence). The CDR3 is 13 amino acids. CDR3 sequence (DNA): TGTGCCACCAGGGGTGGATATAATGAAAAACTGTTTTTT. It encodes CATRGGYNEKLFF.

The chain employs TRBV2 and TRBJ1-1, with D unresolved. The V end was cut by 10 bases, the J end by 6 bases, with 15 bases between. Germline values: CDR1 SNHLY, CDR2 FYNNEI. The CDR3 loop spans 12 amino acids. The CDR3: CATPRGGAEAFF. The CDR3 coding sequence is TGTGCCACCCCCCGTGGTGGGGCTGAAGCTTTCTTT.

The CDR3 DNA reads as TGCGCGCTACTCCGGGACAGGGCTTCCTACGAGCAGTACTTC. This encodes CALLRDRASYEQYF. The chain links TRBV4-1 to TRBJ2-7, with 9 bases fitting TRBD1. The CDR3 loop spans 14 amino acids. Germline V lookup: CDR1 MGHRA, CDR2 YSYEKL.

This chain joins TRBV7-6 and TRBJ1-4, with 7 positions matching TRBD1. With 5 bases clipped from V and 5 bases from J, the junction kept 5 bases outside the gene matches. Germline CDR1 reads SGHVS; CDR2 reads FNYEAQ. This CDR3 has 14 amino acids. CDR3 nucleotides: TGTGCCAGCAGCGAGACAGGGTCCAATGAAAAACTGTTTTTT. This encodes CASSETGSNEKLFF. The full variable domain, with the rest looked up from reference TRBV7-6 and TRBJ1-4, is GAGVSQSPRYKVTKRGQDVALRCDPISGHVSLYWYRQALGQGPEFLTYFNYEAQQDKSGLPNDRFSAERPEGSISTLTIQRTEQRDSAMYRCASSETGSNEKLFFGSGTQLSVL.

V is TRBV10-3 and J is TRBJ2-4; perhaps D is TRBD1 or TRBD2 (5 bases each). V was pared by 4 bases and J by 0 bases, with 10 bases between. Germline CDR1 and CDR2: ENHRY and SYGVKD. The CDR3 consists of 15 residues. The DNA for the CDR3 is TGTGCCATCAGTGGGGACGGTTTAGCCAAAAACATTCAGTACTTC. It codes for CAISGDGLAKNIQYF.

This chain uses TRBV5-1 with TRBJ1-2; 7 bases line up with TRBD1. The CDR3 sequence is 15 residues long. With V trimmed by 0 bases and J by 8 bases, 10 bases remained unmatched. Germline lookup yields CDR1 SGHRS and CDR2 YFSETQ. The CDR3, as DNA: TGCGCCAGCAGCTTGGGTGCGGACAGGACGGGCGGCTACACCTTC. Its translation: CASSLGADRTGGYTF.

The V gene is TRBV27, the J gene TRBJ1-5, with 11 bases that match TRBD1. V lost 5 bases, J lost 2 bases, and 11 bases stayed unmatched. Per germline, CDR1 MNHEY and CDR2 SMNVEV (reference sequence). The CDR3 contains 18 residues. The CDR3 here is CASSAGTGGSFGNQPQHF. CDR3 DNA sequence: TGTGCCAGCAGTGCCGGGACAGGGGGTTCGTTTGGCAATCAGCCCCAGCATTTT.

The chain recombines TRBV19 with TRBJ2-1, with D possibly matching TRBD2 (5 bases). Trimming stripped 1 base from V and 0 bases from J, with 10 bases between. The germline gives CDR1 LNHDA, CDR2 SQIVND (reference sequence). The CDR3 totals 16 residues. Here the CDR3 DNA reads TGTGCCAGTAGTATAGCTAGCCTAAGCTCCTACAATGAGCAGTTCTTC. Amino acid sequence: CASSIASLSSYNEQFF.